These T cell receptor beta chains were read from a single sample in a study of cytomegalovirus exposure and HLA in healthy donors. Clones were read by immunoSEQ multiplex PCR, and TCRdb kept only the in-frame ones, dropping some. The sample carries approximately 91,000 clones, approximately 86% recorded once. Sequenced: PBMCs. Receptors originate from a man aged 25 to 45 in good health and CMV-seropositive. CDR3s include the opening cysteine and the closing phenylalanine or tryptophan. Each record gives: D gene, J gene, clone size, V gene, CDR3 protein, CDR3 DNA. D genes are given only for firm matches. Clone size is shown for a subset of rows, as once, few, many or a class of expanded clone.

d_call: TRBD2
j_call: TRBJ2-2
clone_size: once
v_call: TRBV27
cdr3_aa: CASTTGLAGGAGELFF
cdr3_nt: TGTGCCAGCACCACCGGCCTAGCGGGAGGAGCCGGGGAGCTGTTTTTT

d_call: NA
j_call: TRBJ2-7
clone_size: once
v_call: TRBV15
cdr3_aa: CATSRQLGDSAYEQYF
cdr3_nt: TGTGCCACCAGCAGACAGCTCGGGGACTCAGCCTACGAGCAGTACTTC

d_call: TRBD1
j_call: TRBJ2-7
clone_size: NA
v_call: TRBV5-1
cdr3_aa: CASSFTPGQGAYEQYF
cdr3_nt: TGCGCCAGCAGCTTCACGCCGGGACAGGGGGCTTACGAGCAGTACTTC

d_call: TRBD2
j_call: TRBJ2-7
clone_size: NA
v_call: TRBV30
cdr3_aa: CAWGFKRDSRFYEQYF
cdr3_nt: TGTGCCTGGGGGTTTAAGCGGGATTCCCGATTTTACGAGCAGTACTTC

d_call: TRBD1
j_call: TRBJ1-2
clone_size: NA
v_call: TRBV10-3
cdr3_aa: CAISGTGGFYGYTF
cdr3_nt: TGTGCCATCAGTGGGACAGGAGGATTCTATGGCTACACCTTC

d_call: NA
j_call: TRBJ2-7
clone_size: NA
v_call: TRBV19
cdr3_aa: CASSRIGQNSYEQYF
cdr3_nt: TGTGCCAGTAGTCGGATAGGACAGAACTCCTACGAGCAGTACTTC

d_call: TRBD2
j_call: TRBJ2-2
clone_size: NA
v_call: TRBV4-1
cdr3_aa: CASSQVLAGVGELFF
cdr3_nt: TGCGCCAGCAGCCAAGTACTAGCGGGAGTAGGGGAGCTGTTTTTT

d_call: TRBD1
j_call: TRBJ1-1
clone_size: few
v_call: TRBV10-2
cdr3_aa: CASSESQQGKAFF
cdr3_nt: TGCGCCAGCAGTGAGTCACAACAGGGGAAGGCTTTCTTT

d_call: NA
j_call: TRBJ1-5
clone_size: NA
v_call: TRBV7-2
cdr3_aa: CASNWGDSSNQPQHF
cdr3_nt: TGTGCCAGCAACTGGGGGGATTCAAGTAATCAGCCCCAGCATTTT

d_call: TRBD1
j_call: TRBJ1-5
clone_size: NA
v_call: TRBV15
cdr3_aa: CATSSQGQGAGSNQPQHF
cdr3_nt: TGTGCCACCAGCAGCCAGGGACAGGGGGCTGGTAGCAATCAGCCCCAGCATTTT

d_call: NA
j_call: TRBJ2-3
clone_size: NA
v_call: TRBV7-8
cdr3_aa: CASSGIEDTQYF
cdr3_nt: TGTGCCAGCAGCGGCATCGAAGATACGCAGTATTTT

d_call: NA
j_call: TRBJ2-2
clone_size: NA
v_call: TRBV6-1
cdr3_aa: CASRPTGKAGELFF
cdr3_nt: TGTGCCAGCAGGCCTACAGGGAAGGCCGGGGAGCTGTTTTTT

d_call: NA
j_call: TRBJ1-2
clone_size: once
v_call: TRBV18
cdr3_aa: CASSPGASGILSGYTF
cdr3_nt: TGTGCCAGCTCACCGGGGGCGTCAGGGATACTTTCTGGCTACACCTTC

d_call: NA
j_call: TRBJ1-2
clone_size: NA
v_call: TRBV19
cdr3_aa: CASRTAIRDYGYTF
cdr3_nt: TGTGCCAGTCGGACAGCAATCAGGGACTATGGCTACACCTTC

d_call: NA
j_call: TRBJ2-1
clone_size: NA
v_call: TRBV29-1
cdr3_aa: CSAQGTVNEQFF
cdr3_nt: TGCAGCGCCCAAGGGACTGTCAATGAGCAGTTCTTC

d_call: NA
j_call: TRBJ2-5
clone_size: NA
v_call: TRBV5-5
cdr3_aa: CASSWLLDFRGTQYF
cdr3_nt: TGTGCCAGCAGCTGGTTATTGGACTTTCGCGGGACCCAGTACTTC

d_call: TRBD2
j_call: TRBJ2-3
clone_size: NA
v_call: TRBV2
cdr3_aa: CASSRSGKDADTQYF
cdr3_nt: TGTGCCAGCAGCAGAAGCGGGAAGGACGCAGATACGCAGTATTTT

d_call: NA
j_call: TRBJ1-5
clone_size: NA
v_call: TRBV5-6
cdr3_aa: CASSLGGRNNQPQHF
cdr3_nt: TGTGCCAGCAGCCTGGGAGGGAGGAACAATCAGCCCCAGCATTTT

d_call: TRBD1
j_call: TRBJ2-2
clone_size: NA
v_call: TRBV4-1
cdr3_aa: CASSQTAGTVNTGELFF
cdr3_nt: TGCGCCAGCAGTCAAACCGCCGGGACAGTTAACACCGGGGAGCTGTTTTTT

d_call: TRBD2
j_call: TRBJ2-2
clone_size: NA
v_call: TRBV5-4
cdr3_aa: CASSAGTTNTGELFF
cdr3_nt: TGTGCCAGCAGCGCCGGGACTACCAACACCGGGGAGCTGTTTTTT

d_call: NA
j_call: TRBJ2-1
clone_size: NA
v_call: TRBV7-6
cdr3_aa: CASSLASGVGRNEQFF
cdr3_nt: TGTGCCAGCAGCTTAGCGTCGGGGGTGGGTCGCAATGAGCAGTTCTTC

d_call: TRBD2
j_call: TRBJ2-7
clone_size: NA
v_call: TRBV5-4
cdr3_aa: CASSRSGNRYEQYF
cdr3_nt: TGTGCCAGCAGCCGCAGCGGGAACCGCTACGAGCAGTACTTC

d_call: TRBD1
j_call: TRBJ2-5
clone_size: NA
v_call: TRBV19
cdr3_aa: CASSKRRTGVVFEETQYF
cdr3_nt: TGTGCCAGTAGTAAACGACGGACAGGGGTCGTATTTGAAGAGACCCAGTACTTC

d_call: TRBD2
j_call: TRBJ2-1
clone_size: NA
v_call: TRBV7-6
cdr3_aa: CASSSVTSGRAGEQFF
cdr3_nt: TGTGCCAGCAGCTCCGTGACTAGCGGGAGGGCCGGTGAGCAGTTCTTC

d_call: NA
j_call: TRBJ1-2
clone_size: NA
v_call: TRBV2
cdr3_aa: CATSEQTGDGYTF
cdr3_nt: TGTGCCACCTCGGAGCAGACAGGCGATGGCTACACCTTC

d_call: NA
j_call: TRBJ1-2
clone_size: NA
v_call: TRBV20-1
cdr3_aa: CSATTYGYTF
cdr3_nt: TGCAGTGCGACTACCTATGGCTACACCTTC

d_call: TRBD1
j_call: TRBJ1-5
clone_size: NA
v_call: TRBV27
cdr3_aa: CASRNRGQPQHF
cdr3_nt: TGTGCCAGCAGAAACAGGGGTCAGCCCCAGCATTTT